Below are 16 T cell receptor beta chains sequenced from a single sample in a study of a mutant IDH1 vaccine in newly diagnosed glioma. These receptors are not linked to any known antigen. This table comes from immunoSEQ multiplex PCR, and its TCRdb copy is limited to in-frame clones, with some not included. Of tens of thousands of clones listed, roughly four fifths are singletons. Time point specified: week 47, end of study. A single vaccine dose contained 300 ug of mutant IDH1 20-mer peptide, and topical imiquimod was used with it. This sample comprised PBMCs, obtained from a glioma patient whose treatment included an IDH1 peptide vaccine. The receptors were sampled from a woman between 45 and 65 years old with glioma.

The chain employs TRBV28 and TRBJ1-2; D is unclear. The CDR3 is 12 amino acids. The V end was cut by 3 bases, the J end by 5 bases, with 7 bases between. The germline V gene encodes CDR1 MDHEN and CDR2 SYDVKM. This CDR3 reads CASSLAGYGYTF. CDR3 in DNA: TGTGCCAGCAGTTTGGCGGGATATGGCTACACCTTC.

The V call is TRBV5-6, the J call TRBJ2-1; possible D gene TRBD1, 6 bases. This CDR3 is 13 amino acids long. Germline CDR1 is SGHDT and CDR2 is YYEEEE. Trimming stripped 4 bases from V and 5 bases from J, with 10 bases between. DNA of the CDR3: TGTGCCAGCAGCACGGACAGCAACAATGAGCAGTTCTTC. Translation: CASSTDSNNEQFF.

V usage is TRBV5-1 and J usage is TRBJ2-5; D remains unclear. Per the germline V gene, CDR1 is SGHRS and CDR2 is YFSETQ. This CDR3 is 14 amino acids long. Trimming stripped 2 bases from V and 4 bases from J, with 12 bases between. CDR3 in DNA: TGCGCCAGCAGCTTATTGGGTATGGGAGAGACCCAGTACTTC. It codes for CASSLLGMGETQYF.

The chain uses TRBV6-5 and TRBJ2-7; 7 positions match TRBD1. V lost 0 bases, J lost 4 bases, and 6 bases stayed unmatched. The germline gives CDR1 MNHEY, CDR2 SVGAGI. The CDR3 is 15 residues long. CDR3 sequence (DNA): TGTGCCAGCAGTTACTCCTTGACAGGGTTGTACGAGCAGTACTTC. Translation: CASSYSLTGLYEQYF.

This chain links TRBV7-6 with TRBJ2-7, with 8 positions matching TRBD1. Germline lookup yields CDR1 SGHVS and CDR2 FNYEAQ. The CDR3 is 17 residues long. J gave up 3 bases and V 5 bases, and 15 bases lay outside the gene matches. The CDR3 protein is CASSPDRVRQGNYEQYF. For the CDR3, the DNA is TGTGCCAGCAGCCCCGATCGGGTGAGACAGGGGAACTACGAGCAGTACTTC.

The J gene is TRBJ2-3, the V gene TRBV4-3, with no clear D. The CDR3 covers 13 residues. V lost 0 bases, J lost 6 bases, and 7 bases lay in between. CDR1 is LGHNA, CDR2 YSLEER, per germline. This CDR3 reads CASSQERSDTQYF. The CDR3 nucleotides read TGCGCCAGCAGCCAAGAGCGGTCCGATACGCAGTATTTT.

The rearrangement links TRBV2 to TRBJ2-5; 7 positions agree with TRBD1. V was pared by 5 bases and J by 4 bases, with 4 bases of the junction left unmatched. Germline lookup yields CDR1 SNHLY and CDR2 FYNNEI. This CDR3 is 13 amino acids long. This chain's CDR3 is CASSLDRLETQYF. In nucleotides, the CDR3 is TGTGCCAGCAGTCTGGACAGGTTAGAGACCCAGTACTTC.

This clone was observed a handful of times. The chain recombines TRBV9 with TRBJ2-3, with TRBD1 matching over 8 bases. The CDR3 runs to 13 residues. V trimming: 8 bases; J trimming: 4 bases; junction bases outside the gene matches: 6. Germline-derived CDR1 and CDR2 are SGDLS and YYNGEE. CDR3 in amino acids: CASGQGASDTQYF. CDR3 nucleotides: TGTGCCAGTGGACAGGGTGCATCAGATACGCAGTATTTT.

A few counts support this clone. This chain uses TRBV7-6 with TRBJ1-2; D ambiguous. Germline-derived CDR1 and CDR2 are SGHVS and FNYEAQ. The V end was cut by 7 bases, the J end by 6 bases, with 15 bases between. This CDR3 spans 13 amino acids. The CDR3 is CASTLGAGNGYTF. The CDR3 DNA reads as TGTGCCAGCACCCTAGGAGCCGGGAATGGCTACACCTTC.

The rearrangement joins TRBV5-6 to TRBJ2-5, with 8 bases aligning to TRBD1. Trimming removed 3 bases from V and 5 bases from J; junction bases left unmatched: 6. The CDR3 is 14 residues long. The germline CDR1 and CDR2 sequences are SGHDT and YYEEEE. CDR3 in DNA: TGTGCCAGCAGCTCGGACAGGGCAGGGGAGACCCAGTACTTC. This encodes CASSSDRAGETQYF.

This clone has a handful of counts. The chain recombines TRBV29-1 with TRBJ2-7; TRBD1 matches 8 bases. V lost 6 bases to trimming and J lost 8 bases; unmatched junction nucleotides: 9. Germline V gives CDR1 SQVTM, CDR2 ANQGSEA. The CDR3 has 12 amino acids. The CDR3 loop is CSVAGTGYKQYF. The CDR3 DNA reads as TGCAGCGTCGCCGGGACAGGATACAAGCAGTACTTC.

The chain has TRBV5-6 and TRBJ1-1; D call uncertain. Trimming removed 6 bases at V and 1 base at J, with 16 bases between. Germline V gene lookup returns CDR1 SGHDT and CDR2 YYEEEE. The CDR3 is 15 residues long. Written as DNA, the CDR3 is TGTGCCAGCACCCGCAGGTTCGAGGGGAACACTGAAGCTTTCTTT. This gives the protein CASTRRFEGNTEAFF.

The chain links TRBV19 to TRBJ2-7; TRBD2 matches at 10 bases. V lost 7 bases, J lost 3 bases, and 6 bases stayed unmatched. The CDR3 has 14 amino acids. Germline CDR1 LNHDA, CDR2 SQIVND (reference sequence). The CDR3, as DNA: TGTGCCAGTACTCCTAGCGGGGGCTTCTACGAGCAGTACTTC. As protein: CASTPSGGFYEQYF.

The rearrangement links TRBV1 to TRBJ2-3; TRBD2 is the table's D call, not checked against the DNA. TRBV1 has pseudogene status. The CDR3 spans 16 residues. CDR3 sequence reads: CTIQAWRQRGADTQYF. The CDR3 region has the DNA TGCACCATTCAAGCTTGGAGACAGCGGGGGGCAGATACGCAGTATTTT.

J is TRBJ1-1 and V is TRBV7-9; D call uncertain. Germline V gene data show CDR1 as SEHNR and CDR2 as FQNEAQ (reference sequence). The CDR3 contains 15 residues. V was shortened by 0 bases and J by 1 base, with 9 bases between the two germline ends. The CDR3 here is CASSLAPPPNTEAFF. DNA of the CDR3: TGTGCCAGCAGCTTAGCACCACCCCCGAACACTGAAGCTTTCTTT.

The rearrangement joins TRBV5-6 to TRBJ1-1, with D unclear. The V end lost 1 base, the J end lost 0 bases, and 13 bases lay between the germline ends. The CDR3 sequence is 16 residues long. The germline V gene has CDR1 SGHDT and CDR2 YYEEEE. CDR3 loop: CASSLKSSPLNTEAFF. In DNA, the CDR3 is TGTGCCAGCAGCTTGAAGTCATCCCCCTTGAACACTGAAGCTTTCTTT.